The clone carrying this T cell receptor (beta chain) was observed once. What it recognizes is unknown. At one end, the junction sequence differs from germline, possibly due to a read error. Clones were read by immunoSEQ multiplex PCR, and TCRdb kept only the in-frame ones, dropping some. Among about 20,000 clones listed, around 80% were seen once. These data originate in a study of PD-1 blockade in classical Hodgkin lymphoma. Regarding the study as a whole: CD8+ TCR diversity did not rise significantly by C4D1, unlike CD4+. As was reported, newly diagnosed patients showed lower baseline TCR diversity than healthy donors did.

Germline CDR1 and CDR2: SGHDT and YYEEEE. This CDR3 spans 8 amino acids. The sample's time point: cycle 4 day 1 (C4D1), after 6 weeks of nivolumab. With no exception, relapse followed autologous stem cell transplantation in all patients, and brentuximab vedotin exposure varied. Source: peripheral blood mononuclear cells (PBMCs), taken before the fourth cycle of nivolumab. The receptor was isolated from a human donor with classical Hodgkin lymphoma. The chain links TRBV5-6 to TRBJ2-7; D is unresolved. The CDR3 reads CASSNWEF. The CDR3, as DNA: TGTGCCAGCAGCAACTGGGAATTC. The full variable domain, completed using reference TRBV5-6 and TRBJ2-7, is DAGVTQSPTHLIKTRGQQVTLRCSPKSGHDTVSWYQQALGQGPQFIFQYYEEEERQRGNFPDRFSGHQFPNYSSELNVNALLLGDSALYLCASSNWEFGPGTRLTVT.